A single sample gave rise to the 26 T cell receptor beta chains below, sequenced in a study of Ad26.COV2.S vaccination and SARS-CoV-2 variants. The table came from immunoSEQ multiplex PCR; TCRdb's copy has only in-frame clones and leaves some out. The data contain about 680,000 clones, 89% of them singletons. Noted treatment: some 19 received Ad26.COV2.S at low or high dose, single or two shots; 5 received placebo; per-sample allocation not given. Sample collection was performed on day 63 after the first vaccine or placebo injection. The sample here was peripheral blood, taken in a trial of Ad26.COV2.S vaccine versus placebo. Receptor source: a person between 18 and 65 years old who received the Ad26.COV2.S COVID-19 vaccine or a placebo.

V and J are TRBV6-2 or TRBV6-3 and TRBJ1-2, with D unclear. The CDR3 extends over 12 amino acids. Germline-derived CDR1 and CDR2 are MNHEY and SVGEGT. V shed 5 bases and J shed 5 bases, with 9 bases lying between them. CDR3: CASSQQRYGYTF. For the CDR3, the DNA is TGTGCCAGCAGTCAACAACGATATGGCTACACCTTC.

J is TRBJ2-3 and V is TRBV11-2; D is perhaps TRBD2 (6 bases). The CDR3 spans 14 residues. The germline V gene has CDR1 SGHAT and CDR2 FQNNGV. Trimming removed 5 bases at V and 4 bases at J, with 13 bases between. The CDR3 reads CASSPSAGPDTQYF. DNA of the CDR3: TGTGCCAGCAGCCCATCCGCGGGGCCAGATACGCAGTATTTT.

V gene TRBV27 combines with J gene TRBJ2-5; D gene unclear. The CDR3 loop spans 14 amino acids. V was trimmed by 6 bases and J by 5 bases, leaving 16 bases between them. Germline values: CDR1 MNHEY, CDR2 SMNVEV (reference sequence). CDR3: CASSRAWDEETQYF. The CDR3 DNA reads TGTGCCAGCAGCCGTGCATGGGATGAGGAGACCCAGTACTTC.

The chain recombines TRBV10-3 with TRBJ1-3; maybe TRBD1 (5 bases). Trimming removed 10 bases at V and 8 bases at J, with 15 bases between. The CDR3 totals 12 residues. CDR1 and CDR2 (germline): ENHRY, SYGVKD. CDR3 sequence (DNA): TGTGCCACCGAGGACGGGGCGGACACCATATATTTT. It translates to CATEDGADTIYF.

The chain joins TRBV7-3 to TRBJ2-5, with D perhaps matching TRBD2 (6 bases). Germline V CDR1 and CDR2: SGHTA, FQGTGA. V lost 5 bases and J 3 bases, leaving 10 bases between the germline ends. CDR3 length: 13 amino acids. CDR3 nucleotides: TGTGCCAGCAGCCCGACTAGAGAAGAGACCCAGTACTTC. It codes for CASSPTREETQYF. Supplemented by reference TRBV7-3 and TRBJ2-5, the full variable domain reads GAGVSQTPSNKVTEKGKYVELRCDPISGHTALYWYRQSLGQGPEFLIYFQGTGAADDSGLPNDRFFAVRPEGSVSTLKIQRTERGDSAVYLCASSPTREETQYFGPGTRLLVL.

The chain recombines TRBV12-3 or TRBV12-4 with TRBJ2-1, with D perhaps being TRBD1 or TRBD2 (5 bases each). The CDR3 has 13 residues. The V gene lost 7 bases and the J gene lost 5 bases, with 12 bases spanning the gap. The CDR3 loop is CASMLVGDNEQFF. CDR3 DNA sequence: TGTGCCAGCATGTTGGTGGGGGACAATGAGCAGTTCTTC.

The DNA for the CDR3 is TGCGCCAGCAGAGGACCTGATTATGGCTACACCTTC. Protein sequence: CASRGPDYGYTF. The rearrangement uses TRBV10-1 and TRBJ1-2; D remains unclear. This CDR3 has 12 residues. Trimming removed 6 bases from V and 5 bases from J, with 10 bases in between. Looked up from germline, CDR1 is WNHNN and CDR2 is SYGVQD (reference sequence).

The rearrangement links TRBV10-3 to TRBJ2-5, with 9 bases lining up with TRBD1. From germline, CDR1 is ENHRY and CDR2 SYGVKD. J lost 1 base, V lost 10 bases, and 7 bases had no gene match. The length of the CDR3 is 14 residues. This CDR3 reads CASRDRVIQETQYF. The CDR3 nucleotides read TGTGCCAGCAGGGACAGGGTAATCCAAGAGACCCAGTACTTC.

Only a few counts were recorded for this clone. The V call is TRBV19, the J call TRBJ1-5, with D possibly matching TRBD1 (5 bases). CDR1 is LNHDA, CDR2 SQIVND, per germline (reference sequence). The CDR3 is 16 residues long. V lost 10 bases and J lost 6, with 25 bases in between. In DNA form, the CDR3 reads TGTGCCACGCCAGGTGTAACGGGTTCGAGGGGTCAGCCCCAGCATTTT. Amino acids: CATPGVTGSRGQPQHF.

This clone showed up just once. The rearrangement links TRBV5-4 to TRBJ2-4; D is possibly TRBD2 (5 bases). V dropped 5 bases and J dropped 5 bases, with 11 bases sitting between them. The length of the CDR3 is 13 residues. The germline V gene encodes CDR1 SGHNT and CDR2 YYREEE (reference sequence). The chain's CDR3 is CASRWELENIQYF. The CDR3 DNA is TGTGCCAGCAGATGGGAGCTCGAAAACATTCAGTACTTC.

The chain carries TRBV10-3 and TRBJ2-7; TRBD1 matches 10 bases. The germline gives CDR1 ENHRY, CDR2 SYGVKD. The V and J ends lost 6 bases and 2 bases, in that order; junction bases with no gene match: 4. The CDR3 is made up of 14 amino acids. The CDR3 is CAIRGTGATYEQYF. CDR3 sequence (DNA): TGTGCCATCAGGGGGACAGGGGCCACCTACGAGCAGTACTTC.

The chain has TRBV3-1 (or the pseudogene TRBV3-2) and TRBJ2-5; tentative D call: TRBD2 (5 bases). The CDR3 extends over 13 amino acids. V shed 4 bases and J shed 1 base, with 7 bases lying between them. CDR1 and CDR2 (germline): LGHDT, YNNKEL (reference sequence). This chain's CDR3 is CASSLGGQETQYF. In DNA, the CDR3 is TGTGCCAGCAGCCTAGGAGGCCAAGAGACCCAGTACTTC.

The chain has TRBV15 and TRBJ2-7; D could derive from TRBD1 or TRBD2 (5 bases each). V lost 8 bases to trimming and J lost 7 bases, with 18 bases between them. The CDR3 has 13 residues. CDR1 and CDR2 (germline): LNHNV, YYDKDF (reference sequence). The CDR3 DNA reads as TGTGCCACCGAGGGGCAGGGAAACGGAGAGCAGTACTTC. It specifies CATEGQGNGEQYF. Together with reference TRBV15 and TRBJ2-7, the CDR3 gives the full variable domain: DAMVIQNPRYQVTQFGKPVTLSCSQTLNHNVMYWYQQKSSQAPKLLFHYYDKDFNNEADTPDNFQSRRPNTSFCFLDIRSPGLGDTAMYLCATEGQGNGEQYFGPGTRLTVT.

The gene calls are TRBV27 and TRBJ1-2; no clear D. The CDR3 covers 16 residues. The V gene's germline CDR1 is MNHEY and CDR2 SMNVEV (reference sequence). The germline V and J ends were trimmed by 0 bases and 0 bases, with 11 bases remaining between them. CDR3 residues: CASSLSVDPPNYGYTF. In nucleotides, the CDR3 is TGTGCCAGCAGTTTATCGGTCGACCCTCCTAACTATGGCTACACCTTC.

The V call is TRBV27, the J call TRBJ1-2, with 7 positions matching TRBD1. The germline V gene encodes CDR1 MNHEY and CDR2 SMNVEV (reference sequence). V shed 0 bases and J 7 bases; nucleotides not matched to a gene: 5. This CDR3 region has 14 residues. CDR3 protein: CASSLSWAGGGYTF. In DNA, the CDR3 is TGTGCCAGCAGTTTATCGTGGGCAGGGGGTGGCTACACCTTC.

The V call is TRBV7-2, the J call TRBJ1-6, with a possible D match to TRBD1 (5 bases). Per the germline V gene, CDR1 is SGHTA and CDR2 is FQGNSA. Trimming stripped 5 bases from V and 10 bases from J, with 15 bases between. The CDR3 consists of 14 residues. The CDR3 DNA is TGTGCCAGCAGCGCCCCGGGACTGAGGTCACCCCTCCACTTT. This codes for CASSAPGLRSPLHF.

CDR3 protein: CASSIVGGELFF. CDR3 in DNA: TGTGCCAGTAGTATAGTAGGCGGGGAGCTGTTTTTT. This sequence joins TRBV19 and TRBJ2-2, with D unclear. The CDR3 is made up of 12 amino acids. V was cut by 1 base and J by 7 bases, with 4 bases left in between. The germline CDR1 and CDR2 sequences are LNHDA and SQIVND (reference sequence).

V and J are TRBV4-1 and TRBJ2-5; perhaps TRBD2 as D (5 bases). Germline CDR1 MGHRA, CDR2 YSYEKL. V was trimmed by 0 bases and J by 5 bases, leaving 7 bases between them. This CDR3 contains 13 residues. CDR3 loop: CASSQDWTETQYF. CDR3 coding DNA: TGCGCCAGCAGCCAAGATTGGACTGAGACCCAGTACTTC.

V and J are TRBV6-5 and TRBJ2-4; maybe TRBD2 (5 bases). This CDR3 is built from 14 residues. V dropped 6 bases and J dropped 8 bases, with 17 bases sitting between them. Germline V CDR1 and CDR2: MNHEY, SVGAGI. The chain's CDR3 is CASRQRLHGDIQYF. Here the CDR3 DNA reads TGTGCCAGCAGGCAGCGGCTCCACGGGGACATTCAGTACTTC.

In DNA, the CDR3 is TGTGCCAGCAGTGAAGTTGTGGGGCCGCAGTACTTC. Its translation: CASSEVVGPQYF. This chain connects TRBV6-1 to TRBJ2-7; D perhaps matches TRBD1 (5 bases). The germline gives CDR1 MNHNS, CDR2 SASEGT. There are 12 residues in the CDR3. V dropped 1 base and J dropped 9 bases, with 10 bases sitting between them.

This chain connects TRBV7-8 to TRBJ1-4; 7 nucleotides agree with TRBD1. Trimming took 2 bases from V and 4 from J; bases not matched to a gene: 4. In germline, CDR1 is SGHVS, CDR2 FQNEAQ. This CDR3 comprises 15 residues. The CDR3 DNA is TGTGCCAGCAGCTTAACGGGACAGTATAATGAAAAACTGTTTTTT. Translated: CASSLTGQYNEKLFF.

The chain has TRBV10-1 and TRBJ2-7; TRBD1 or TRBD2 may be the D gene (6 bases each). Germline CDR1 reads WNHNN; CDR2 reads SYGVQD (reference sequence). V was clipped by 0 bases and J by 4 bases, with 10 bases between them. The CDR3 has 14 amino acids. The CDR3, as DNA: TGCGCCAGCAGTGAGTCCGGGGGCCGATACGAGCAGTACTTC. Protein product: CASSESGGRYEQYF.

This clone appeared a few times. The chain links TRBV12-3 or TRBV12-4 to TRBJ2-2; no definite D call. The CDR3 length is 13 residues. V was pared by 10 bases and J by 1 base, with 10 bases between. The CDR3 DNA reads TGTGCCAACGTCGAGGAGAACACCGGGGAGCTGTTTTTT. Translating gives CANVEENTGELFF.

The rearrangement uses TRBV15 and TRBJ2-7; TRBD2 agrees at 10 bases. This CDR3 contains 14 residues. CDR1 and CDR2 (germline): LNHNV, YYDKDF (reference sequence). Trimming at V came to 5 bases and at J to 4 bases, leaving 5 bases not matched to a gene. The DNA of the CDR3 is TGTGCCACCAGCCGCGATAGCGGGAGGTACGAGCAGTACTTC. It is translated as CATSRDSGRYEQYF.

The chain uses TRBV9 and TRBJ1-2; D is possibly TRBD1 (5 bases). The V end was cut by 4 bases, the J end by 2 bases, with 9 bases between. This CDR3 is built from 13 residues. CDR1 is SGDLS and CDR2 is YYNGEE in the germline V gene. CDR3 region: CASSSEGNYGYTF. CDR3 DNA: TGTGCCAGCAGCTCGGAGGGGAACTATGGCTACACCTTC. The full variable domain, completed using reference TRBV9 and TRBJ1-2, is DSGVTQTPKHLITATGQRVTLRCSPRSGDLSVYWYQQSLDQGLQFLIQYYNGEERAKGNILERFSAQQFPDLHSELNLSSLELGDSALYFCASSSEGNYGYTFGSGTRLTVV.

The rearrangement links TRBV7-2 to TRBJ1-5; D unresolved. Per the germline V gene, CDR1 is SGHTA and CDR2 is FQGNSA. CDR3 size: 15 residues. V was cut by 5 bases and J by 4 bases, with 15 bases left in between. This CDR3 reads CASSLDRDPNQPQHF. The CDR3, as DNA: TGTGCCAGCAGCCTAGACCGGGATCCTAATCAGCCCCAGCATTTT. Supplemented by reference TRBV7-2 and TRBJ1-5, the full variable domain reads GAGVSQSPSNKVTEKGKDVELRCDPISGHTALYWYRQSLGQGLEFLIYFQGNSAPDKSGLPSDRFSAERTGGSVSTLTIQRTQQEDSAVYLCASSLDRDPNQPQHFGDGTRLSIL.